Sequencing of this T cell receptor (beta chain) was carried out in a study of coeliac disease. General study points: Lower clonality than controls marked TRB and TRG repertoires from active celiac intraepithelial and lamina propria samples. Known gliadin-specific TRB sequences: about 55% of the 18 coeliac samples, only 1 of 6 controls.

The method was immunoSEQ multiplex PCR; TCRdb's version includes in-frame clones alone and lacks a portion of them. The table shows thousands of clones, with approximately 65% occurring only once. With V trimmed by 4 bases and J by 0 bases, 3 bases remained unmatched. Per the germline V gene, CDR1 is SNHLY and CDR2 is FYNNEI. The CDR3 consists of 15 residues. As regards this clone: Its antigen is as yet unknown.

Sequencing used one aliquot of approximately 490,000 cells per fraction. Sequencing was carried out using lymphocytes from the gut lamina propria. The source is a man aged 55 to 69 with celiac disease on a gluten-free diet. The chain carries TRBV2 and TRBJ1-3, with 7 positions matching TRBD1. CDR3 coding DNA: TGTGCCAGCAGTGGACAGGGCGGCTCTGGAAACACCATATATTTT. It translates to CASSGQGGSGNTIYF.